Each of the 9 T cell receptor beta chains below was sequenced from the same sample in a study of Graves' ophthalmopathy and Graves' hyperthyroidism. RNA transcripts were the source from which TCR beta CDR3 regions were amplified. HTBI-primed RT-PCR formed the first round, and a multiplex PCR formed the second. Each CDR3 protein is one row after TCRdb ran MiXCR on the multiplex PCR reads. The data hold almost 400,000 distinct CDR3 sequences, with approximately 20% observed a single time. Sequenced input: peripheral blood. The origin of the receptors is a woman aged 18-29 years with Graves' ophthalmopathy.

The table lists this clonotype with many counts. The gene calls are TRBV12-3 or TRBV12-4 and TRBJ1-2, with D unresolved. V was cut by 3 bases and J by 7 bases, with 18 bases left in between. The CDR3 consists of 15 residues. In DNA, the CDR3 is TGTGCCAGCAGTTTGGGCCTTCGGTTGTTGGGTGGCTACACCTTC. Protein: CASSLGLRLLGGYTF.

This clonotype was counted ten times or more. This rearrangement joins TRBV28 to TRBJ1-1; D call uncertain. The germline CDR1 and CDR2 sequences are MDHEN and SYDVKM. The germline V and J ends were trimmed by 2 bases and 1 base, with 14 bases remaining between them. This CDR3 is 16 amino acids long. In DNA form, the CDR3 reads TGTGCCAGCAGTTTAAGGGTCGGCAGACAGAACACTGAAGCTTTCTTT. This codes for CASSLRVGRQNTEAFF.

This clonotype was counted at least ten times. J is TRBJ1-6 and V is TRBV18; D remains ambiguous. Trimming stripped 0 bases from V and 10 bases from J, with 7 bases between. The CDR3 length is 13 residues. Looked up from germline, CDR1 is KGHSH and CDR2 is LQKENI. CDR3 DNA sequence: TGTGCCAGCTCACCACCACTAGGATCACCCCTCCACTTT. It encodes CASSPPLGSPLHF.

The table lists this clonotype with many counts. This chain connects TRBV7-2 to TRBJ1-5; D is unclear. This CDR3 is 14 amino acids long. With 2 bases removed from V and 3 bases from J, the gap between germline ends came to 8 bases. Per the germline V gene, CDR1 is SGHTA and CDR2 is FQGNSA. CDR3 DNA sequence: TGTGCCAGCAGCTTAAATCAGCCCAATCAGCCCCAGCATTTT. Translating it yields CASSLNQPNQPQHF.

This chain uses TRBV6-1 with TRBJ2-7; 9 bases fit TRBD1. Germline assignment: CDR1 MNHNS and CDR2 SASEGT. This CDR3 has 15 residues. V shed 5 bases, J shed 1 base, and the junction held 6 bases outside the gene matches. The CDR3 DNA reads TGTGCCAGCAGTCAGCACGGACAGGGGTCCTACGAGCAGTACTTC. As protein: CASSQHGQGSYEQYF.

This clonotype was seen ten or more times. The DNA of the CDR3 is TGTGCCAGTAGCACTGATCCCGGGACTCACTATGGCTACACCTTC. It codes for CASSTDPGTHYGYTF. The chain recombines TRBV19 with TRBJ1-2; a possible D gene is TRBD1 (5 bases). Deletions cut 6 bases from V and 3 bases from J, with 17 bases between. CDR1 and CDR2 (germline): LNHDA, SQIVND (reference sequence). CDR3 length equals 15 residues.

This clonotype has ten or more counts. The rearrangement uses TRBV6-1 and TRBJ2-3; 11 bases match TRBD2. CDR3 size: 16 residues. In germline, CDR1 is MNHNS, CDR2 SASEGT. J was trimmed by 5 bases and V by 3 bases; bases with no gene match: 7. CDR3 residues: CASSDQVAGGVDTQYF. The CDR3 DNA is TGTGCCAGCAGTGATCAGGTAGCGGGAGGGGTAGATACGCAGTATTTT.

This clonotype has at least ten counts. The chain links TRBV6-2 or TRBV6-3 to TRBJ1-5; 7 nucleotides align to TRBD1. The germline V gene has CDR1 MNHEY and CDR2 SVGEGT. The CDR3 has 15 residues. V trimming: 5 bases; J trimming: 3 bases; junction bases outside the gene matches: 7. The chain's CDR3 is CASSPDRVLNQPQHF. CDR3 DNA sequence: TGTGCCAGCAGTCCCGACAGGGTCCTCAATCAGCCCCAGCATTTT.

This clonotype was observed many times. The chain joins TRBV7-2 to TRBJ1-1; D not certain. The length of the CDR3 is 14 residues. Germline assignment: CDR1 SGHTA and CDR2 FQGNSA. The V end lost 6 bases, the J end lost 2 bases, and 13 bases lay between the germline ends. This CDR3 reads CASSLQLLNTEAFF. CDR3 in DNA: TGTGCCAGCAGTTTACAGCTCCTAAACACTGAAGCTTTCTTT. The full variable domain, its missing parts supplied by reference TRBV7-2 and TRBJ1-1, is GAGVSQSPSNKVTEKGKDVELRCDPISGHTALYWYRQSLGQGLEFLIYFQGNSAPDKSGLPSDRFSAERTGGSVSTLTIQRTQQEDSAVYLCASSLQLLNTEAFFGQGTRLTVV.